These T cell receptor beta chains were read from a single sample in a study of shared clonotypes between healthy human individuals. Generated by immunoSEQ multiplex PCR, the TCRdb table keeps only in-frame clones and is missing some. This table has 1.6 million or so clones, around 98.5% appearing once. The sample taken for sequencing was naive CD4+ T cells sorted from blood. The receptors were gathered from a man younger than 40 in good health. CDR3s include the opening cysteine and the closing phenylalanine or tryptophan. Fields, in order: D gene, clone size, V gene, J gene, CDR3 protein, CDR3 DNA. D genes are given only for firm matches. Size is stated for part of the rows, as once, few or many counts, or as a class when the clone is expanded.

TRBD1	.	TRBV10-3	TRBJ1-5	CAISASGGHQPQHF	TGTGCCATCAGTGCATCAGGGGGCCATCAGCCCCAGCATTTT
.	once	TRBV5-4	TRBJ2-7	CASSLSRSGSPYEQYF	TGTGCCAGCAGCTTGTCCCGTAGTGGGAGCCCCTACGAGCAGTACTTC
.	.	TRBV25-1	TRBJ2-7	CASSVGGAISYEQYF	TGTGCCAGCAGCGTAGGAGGGGCCATCTCCTACGAGCAGTACTTC
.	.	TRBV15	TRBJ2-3	CATSRDFGGSTDTQYF	TGTGCCACCAGCAGAGATTTCGGCGGGAGCACAGATACGCAGTATTTT
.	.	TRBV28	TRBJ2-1	CASLSPGPHEQFF	TGTGCCAGCCTTAGTCCGGGGCCCCATGAGCAGTTCTTC
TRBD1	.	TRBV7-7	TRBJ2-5	CASSQLGGQGGEETQYF	TGTGCCAGCAGCCAGCTCGGCGGACAGGGCGGGGAAGAGACCCAGTACTTC
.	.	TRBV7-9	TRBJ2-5	CASSAPTTQETQYF	TGTGCCAGCAGCGCCCCGACAACCCAAGAGACCCAGTACTTC
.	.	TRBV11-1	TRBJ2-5	CASRNFSGKYQETQYF	TGTGCCAGCAGGAACTTTAGCGGAAAGTACCAAGAGACCCAGTACTTC
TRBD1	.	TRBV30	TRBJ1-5	CAWSVWDRGLDQPQHF	TGTGCCTGGAGTGTATGGGACAGGGGGCTCGATCAGCCCCAGCATTTT
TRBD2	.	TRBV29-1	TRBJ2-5	CSVLAGQETQYF	TGCAGCGTACTAGCGGGACAGGAGACCCAGTACTTC
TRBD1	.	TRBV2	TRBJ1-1	CASMGDRGQGTEAFF	TGTGCCAGCATGGGGGACAGGGGGCAGGGCACTGAAGCTTTCTTT
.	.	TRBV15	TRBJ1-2	CATSPGGGGNFIYGYTF	TGTGCCACCAGCCCTGGCGGGGGAGGAAATTTTATCTATGGCTACACCTTC
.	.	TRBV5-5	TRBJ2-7	CASSQINTYEQYF	TGTGCCAGCAGCCAGATCAATACCTACGAGCAGTACTTC
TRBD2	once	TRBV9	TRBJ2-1	CASSTTSGSYNEQFF	TGTGCCAGCAGCACCACTAGCGGGAGTTACAATGAGCAGTTCTTC
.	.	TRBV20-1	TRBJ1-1	CSARLTEAFF	TGCAGTGCCAGGTTAACTGAAGCTTTCTTT
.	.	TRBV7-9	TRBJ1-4	CASSLAAPTNEKLFF	TGTGCCAGCAGCTTAGCAGCGCCAACTAATGAAAAACTGTTTTTT
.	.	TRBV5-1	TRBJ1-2	CASSSATRTDGYTF	TGCGCCAGCAGTTCGGCAACTCGGACGGATGGCTACACCTTC
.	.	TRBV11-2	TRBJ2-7	CASSIGQAYEQYF	TGTGCCAGCAGCATCGGCCAGGCTTACGAGCAGTACTTC
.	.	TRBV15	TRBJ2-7	CATSGPGRNSYYEQYF	TGTGCCACCAGCGGGCCAGGGCGCAATTCCTACTACGAGCAGTACTTC
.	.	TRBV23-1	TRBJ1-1	CASSQSRCTEAFF	TGCGCCAGCAGTCAATCGAGATGCACTGAAGCTTTCTTT
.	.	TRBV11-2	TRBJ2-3	CASSLDRGQGTDTQYF	TGTGCCAGCAGCTTAGATCGAGGGCAGGGCACAGATACGCAGTATTTT
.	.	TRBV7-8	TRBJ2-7	CASSWGGRGTYEQYF	TGTGCCAGCAGCTGGGGAGGCAGGGGTACCTACGAGCAGTACTTC
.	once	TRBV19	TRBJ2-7	CASSSPAGTSYEQYF	TGTGCCAGTAGTAGCCCGGCAGGGACCTCCTACGAGCAGTACTTC
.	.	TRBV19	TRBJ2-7	CASSPTSFHEQYF	TGTGCCAGTAGTCCCACTAGCTTCCACGAGCAGTACTTC
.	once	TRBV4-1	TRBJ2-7	CASSQPGQFSSYEQYF	TGCGCCAGCAGCCAACCCGGACAGTTTTCCTCCTACGAGCAGTACTTC
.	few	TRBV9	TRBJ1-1	CASSVGRVNTEAFF	TGTGCCAGCAGCGTAGGCAGGGTGAACACTGAAGCTTTCTTT
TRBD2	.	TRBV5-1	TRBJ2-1	CASSLVTSGSNEQFF	TGCGCCAGCAGCTTGGTAACTAGCGGATCCAATGAGCAGTTCTTC
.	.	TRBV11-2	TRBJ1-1	CASSSGVWNTEAFF	TGTGCCAGCAGCTCCGGGGTATGGAACACTGAAGCTTTCTTT
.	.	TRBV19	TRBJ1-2	CASTVGGGDGYTF	TGTGCCAGTACCGTCGGAGGGGGGGATGGCTACACCTTC
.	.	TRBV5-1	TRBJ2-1	CASRGSLNEQFF	TGCGCCAGCAGGGGTTCACTCAATGAGCAGTTCTTC
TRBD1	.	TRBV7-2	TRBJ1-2	CASSFTGTGDYGYTF	TGTGCCAGCAGCTTCACCGGGACAGGGGACTATGGCTACACCTTC
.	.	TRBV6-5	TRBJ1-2	CASSYSKAINYGYTF	TGTGCCAGCAGTTACTCGAAAGCAATAAACTATGGCTACACCTTC
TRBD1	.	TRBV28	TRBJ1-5	CASSLQGVGPQHF	TGTGCCAGCAGTTTACAGGGGGTAGGGCCCCAGCATTTT
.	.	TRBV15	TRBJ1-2	CATSRASGGGYTF	TGTGCCACCAGCAGAGCCTCTGGGGGCGGCTACACCTTC
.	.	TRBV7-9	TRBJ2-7	CASSLAGATYEQYF	TGTGCCAGCAGCTTAGCGGGGGCTACCTACGAGCAGTACTTC
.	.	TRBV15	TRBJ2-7	CATSRGVAEGGSYEQYF	TGTGCCACCAGCAGAGGTGTCGCTGAGGGCGGCTCCTACGAGCAGTACTTC
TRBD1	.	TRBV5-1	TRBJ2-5	CASSSGQGGETQYF	TGCGCCAGCAGCTCAGGACAGGGCGGGGAGACCCAGTACTTC
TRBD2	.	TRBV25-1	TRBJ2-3	CASELADNTDTQYF	TGTGCCAGCGAACTAGCGGACAACACAGATACGCAGTATTTT
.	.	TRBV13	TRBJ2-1	CASSLAPDINEQFF	TGTGCCAGCAGCTTAGCTCCTGATATCAATGAGCAGTTCTTC
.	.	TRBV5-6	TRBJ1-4	CASSEPGDFQTLFF	TGTGCCAGCAGCGAACCGGGAGACTTCCAAACTCTGTTTTTT
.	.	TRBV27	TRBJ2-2	CASSLGQGRSGELFF	TGTGCCAGCAGTTTAGGGCAGGGGAGGTCCGGGGAGCTGTTTTTT
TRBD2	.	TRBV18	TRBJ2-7	CASSPASGRTYEQYF	TGTGCCAGCTCACCAGCTAGCGGGAGGACCTACGAGCAGTACTTC